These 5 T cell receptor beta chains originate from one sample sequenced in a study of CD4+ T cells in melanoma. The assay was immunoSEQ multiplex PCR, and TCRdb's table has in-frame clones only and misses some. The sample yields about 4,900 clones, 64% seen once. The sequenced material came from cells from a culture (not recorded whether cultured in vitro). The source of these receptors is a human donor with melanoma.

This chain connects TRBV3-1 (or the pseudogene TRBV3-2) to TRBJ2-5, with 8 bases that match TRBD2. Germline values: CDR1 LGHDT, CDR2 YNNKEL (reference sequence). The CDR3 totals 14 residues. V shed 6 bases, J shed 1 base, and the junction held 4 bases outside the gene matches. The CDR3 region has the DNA TGTGCCAGCAGGGTAGCGGGGACCCAAGAGACCCAGTACTTC. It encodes CASRVAGTQETQYF.

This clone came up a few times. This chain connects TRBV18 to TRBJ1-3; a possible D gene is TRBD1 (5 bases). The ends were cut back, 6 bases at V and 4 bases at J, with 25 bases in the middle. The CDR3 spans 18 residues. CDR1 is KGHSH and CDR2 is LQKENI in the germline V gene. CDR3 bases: TGTGCCAGCTCCCTCCGATGGGAAGGGACTGTGTACGGAAACACCATATATTTT. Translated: CASSLRWEGTVYGNTIYF.

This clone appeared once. CDR3 coding DNA: TGTGCCACCAGCAGAGCAGGGACGGGGCTGCTGGGGAGTGAGCAGTTCTTC. It translates to CATSRAGTGLLGSEQFF. V gene TRBV15 combines with J gene TRBJ2-1; D tentatively fits TRBD1 or TRBD2 (5 bases each). V was trimmed by 1 base and J by 9 bases, leaving 22 bases between them. Germline CDR1 and CDR2: LNHNV and YYDKDF (reference sequence). This CDR3 spans 17 amino acids.

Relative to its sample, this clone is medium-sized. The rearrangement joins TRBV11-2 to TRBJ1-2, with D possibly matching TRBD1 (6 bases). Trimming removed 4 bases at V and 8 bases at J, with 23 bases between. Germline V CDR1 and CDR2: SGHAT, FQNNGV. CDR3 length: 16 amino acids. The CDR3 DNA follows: TGTGCCAGCAGCTCACAGGGTTTATGGGCTGCGGAAGGCTACACCTTC. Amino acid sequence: CASSSQGLWAAEGYTF.

CDR3 in DNA: TGTGCCAGCAGTTACTTGAGAAGGACGGAGTATGGCTACACCTTC. This encodes CASSYLRRTEYGYTF. V usage is TRBV6-2 or TRBV6-3 and J usage is TRBJ1-2, with unresolved D. The CDR3 consists of 15 residues. V shed 1 base and J shed 5 bases, with 14 bases lying between them. Germline CDR1 MNHEY, CDR2 SVGEGT.